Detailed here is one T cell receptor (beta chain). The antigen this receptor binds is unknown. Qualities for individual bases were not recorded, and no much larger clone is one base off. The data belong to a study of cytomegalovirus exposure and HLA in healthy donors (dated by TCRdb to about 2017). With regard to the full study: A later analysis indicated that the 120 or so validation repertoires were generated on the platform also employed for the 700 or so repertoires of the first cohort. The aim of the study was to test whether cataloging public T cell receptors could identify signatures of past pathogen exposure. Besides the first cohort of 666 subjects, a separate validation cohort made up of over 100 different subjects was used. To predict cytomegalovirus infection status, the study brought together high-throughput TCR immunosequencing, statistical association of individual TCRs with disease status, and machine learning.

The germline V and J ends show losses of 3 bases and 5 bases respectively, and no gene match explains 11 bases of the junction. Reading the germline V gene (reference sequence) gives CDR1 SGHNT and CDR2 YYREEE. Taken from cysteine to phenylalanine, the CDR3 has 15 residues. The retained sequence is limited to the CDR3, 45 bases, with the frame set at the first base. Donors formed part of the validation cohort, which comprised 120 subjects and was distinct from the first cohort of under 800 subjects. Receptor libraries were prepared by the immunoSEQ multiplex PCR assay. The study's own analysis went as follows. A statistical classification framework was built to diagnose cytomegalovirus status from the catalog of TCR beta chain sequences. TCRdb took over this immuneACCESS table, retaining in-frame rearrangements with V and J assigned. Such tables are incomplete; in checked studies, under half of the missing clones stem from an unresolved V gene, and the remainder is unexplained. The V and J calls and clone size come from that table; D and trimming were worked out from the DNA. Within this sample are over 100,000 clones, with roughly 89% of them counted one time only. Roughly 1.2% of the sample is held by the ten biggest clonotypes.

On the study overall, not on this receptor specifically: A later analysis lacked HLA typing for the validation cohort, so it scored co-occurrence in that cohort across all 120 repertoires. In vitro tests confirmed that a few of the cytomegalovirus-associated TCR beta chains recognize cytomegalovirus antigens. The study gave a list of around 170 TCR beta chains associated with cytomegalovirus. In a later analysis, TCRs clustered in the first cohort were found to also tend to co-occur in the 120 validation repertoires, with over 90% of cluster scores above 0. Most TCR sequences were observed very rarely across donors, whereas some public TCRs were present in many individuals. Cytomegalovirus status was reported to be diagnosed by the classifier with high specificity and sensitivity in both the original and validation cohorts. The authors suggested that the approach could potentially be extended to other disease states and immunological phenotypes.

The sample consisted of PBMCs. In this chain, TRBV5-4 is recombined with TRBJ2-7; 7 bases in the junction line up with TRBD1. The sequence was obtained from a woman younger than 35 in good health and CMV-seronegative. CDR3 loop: CASSSNPTGLDEQYF. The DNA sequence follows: TGTGCCAGCAGCTCCAACCCGACAGGGCTTGACGAGCAGTACTTC.